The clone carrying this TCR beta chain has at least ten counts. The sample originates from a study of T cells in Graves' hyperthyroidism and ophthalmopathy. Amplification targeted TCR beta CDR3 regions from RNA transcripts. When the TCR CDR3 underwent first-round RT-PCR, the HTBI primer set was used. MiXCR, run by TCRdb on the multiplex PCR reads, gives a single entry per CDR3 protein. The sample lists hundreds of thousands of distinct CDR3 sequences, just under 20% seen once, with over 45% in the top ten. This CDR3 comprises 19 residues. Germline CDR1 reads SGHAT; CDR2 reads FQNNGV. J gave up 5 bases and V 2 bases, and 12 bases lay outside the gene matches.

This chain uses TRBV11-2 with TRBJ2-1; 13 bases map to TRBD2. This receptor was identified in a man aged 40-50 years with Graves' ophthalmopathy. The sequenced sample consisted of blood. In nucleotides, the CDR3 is TGTGCCAGCAGCTTACAAGGGACTAGCGGGATCTCTCGGAACAATGAGCAGTTCTTC. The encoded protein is CASSLQGTSGISRNNEQFF. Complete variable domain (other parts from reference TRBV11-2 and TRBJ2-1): EAGVAQSPRYKIIEKRQSVAFWCNPISGHATLYWYQQILGQGPKLLIQFQNNGVVDDSQLPKDRFSAERLKGVDSTLKIQPAKLEDSAVYLCASSLQGTSGISRNNEQFFGPGTRLTVL.